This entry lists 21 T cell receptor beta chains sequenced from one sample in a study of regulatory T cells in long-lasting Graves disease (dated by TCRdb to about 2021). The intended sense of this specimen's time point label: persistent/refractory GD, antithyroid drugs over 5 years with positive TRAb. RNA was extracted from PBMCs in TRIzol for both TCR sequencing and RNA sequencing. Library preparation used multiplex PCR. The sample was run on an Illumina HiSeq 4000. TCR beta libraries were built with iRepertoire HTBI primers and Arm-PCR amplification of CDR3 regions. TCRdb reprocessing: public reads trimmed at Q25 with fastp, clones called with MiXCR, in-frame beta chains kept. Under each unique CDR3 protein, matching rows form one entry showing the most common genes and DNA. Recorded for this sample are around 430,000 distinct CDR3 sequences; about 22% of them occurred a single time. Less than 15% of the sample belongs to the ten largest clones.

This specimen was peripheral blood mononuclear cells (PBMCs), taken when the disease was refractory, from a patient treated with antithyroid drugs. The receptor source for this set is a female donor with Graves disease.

This CDR3 is CASSSGGRAYNEQFF. CDR3 DNA: TGTGCCAGCAGCTCTGGGGGCAGGGCTTACAATGAGCAGTTCTTC. This rearrangement joins TRBV7-2 to TRBJ2-1, with a tentative D call TRBD1 (6 bases). Trimming shortened V by 4 bases and J by 4 bases, and 14 bases separated the two germline ends. The CDR3 totals 15 residues. Germline CDR1 is SGHTA and CDR2 is FQGNSA.

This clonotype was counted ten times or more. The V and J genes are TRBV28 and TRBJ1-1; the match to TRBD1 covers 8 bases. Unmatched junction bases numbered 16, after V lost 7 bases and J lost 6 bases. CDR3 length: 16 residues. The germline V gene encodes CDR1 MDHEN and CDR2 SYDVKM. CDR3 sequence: CASTLGFGTGGSEAFF. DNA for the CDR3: TGTGCCAGCACCTTAGGGTTTGGGACAGGAGGGTCTGAAGCTTTCTTT.

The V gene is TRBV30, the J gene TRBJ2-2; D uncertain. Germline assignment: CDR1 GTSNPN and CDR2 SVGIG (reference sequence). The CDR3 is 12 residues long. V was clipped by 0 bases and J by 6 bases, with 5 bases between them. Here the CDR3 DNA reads TGTGCCTGGAGTGTATCGGCCGGGGAGCTGTTTTTT. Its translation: CAWSVSAGELFF.

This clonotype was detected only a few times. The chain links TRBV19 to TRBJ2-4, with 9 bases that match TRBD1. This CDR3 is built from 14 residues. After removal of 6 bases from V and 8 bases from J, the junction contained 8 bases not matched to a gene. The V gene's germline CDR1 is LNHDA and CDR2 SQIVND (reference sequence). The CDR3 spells CASRRGTGYDIQYF. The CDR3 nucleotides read TGTGCCAGTAGGAGGGGGACAGGGTATGACATTCAGTACTTC.

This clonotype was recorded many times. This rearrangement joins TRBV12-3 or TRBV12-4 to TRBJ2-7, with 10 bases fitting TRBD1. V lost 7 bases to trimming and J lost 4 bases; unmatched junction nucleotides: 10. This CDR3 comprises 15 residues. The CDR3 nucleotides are TGTGCCAGCAAAGCCGGGACAGGGGCGTCTTACGAGCAGTACTTC. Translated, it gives CASKAGTGASYEQYF.

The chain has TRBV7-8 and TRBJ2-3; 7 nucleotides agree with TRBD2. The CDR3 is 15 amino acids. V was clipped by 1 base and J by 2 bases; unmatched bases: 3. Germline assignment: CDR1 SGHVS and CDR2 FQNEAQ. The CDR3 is CASSLVRGDTDTQYF. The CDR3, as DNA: TGTGCCAGCAGCTTAGTTCGGGGGGACACAGATACGCAGTATTTT. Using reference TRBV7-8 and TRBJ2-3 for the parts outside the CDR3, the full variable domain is GAGVSQSPRYKVAKRGQDVALRCDPISGHVSLFWYQQALGQGPEFLTYFQNEAQLDKSGLPSDRFFAERPEGSVSTLKIQRTQQEDSAVYLCASSLVRGDTDTQYFGPGTRLTVL.

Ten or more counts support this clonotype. CDR3 sequence: CASRSRGNQPQHF. CDR3 sequence (DNA): TGTGCCAGCAGAAGCAGGGGCAATCAGCCCCAGCATTTT. The rearrangement links TRBV28 to TRBJ1-5; tentative D call: TRBD1 (5 bases). Trimming left V 6 bases short and J 2 bases short, with 8 bases between. CDR3 length equals 13 residues. CDR1 is MDHEN, CDR2 SYDVKM, per germline.

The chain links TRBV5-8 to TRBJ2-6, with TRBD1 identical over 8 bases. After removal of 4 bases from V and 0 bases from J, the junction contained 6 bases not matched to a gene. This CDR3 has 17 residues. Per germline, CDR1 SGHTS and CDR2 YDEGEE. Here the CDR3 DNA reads TGTGCCAGCAGCATCGAGACAGGGGTCTCTGGGGCCAACGTCCTGACTTTC. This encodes CASSIETGVSGANVLTF. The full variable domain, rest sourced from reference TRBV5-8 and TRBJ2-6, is EAGVTQSPTHLIKTRGQQATLRCSPISGHTSVYWYQQALGLGLQFLLWYDEGEERNRGNFPPRFSGRQFPNYSSELNVNALELEDSALYLCASSIETGVSGANVLTFGAGSRLTVL.

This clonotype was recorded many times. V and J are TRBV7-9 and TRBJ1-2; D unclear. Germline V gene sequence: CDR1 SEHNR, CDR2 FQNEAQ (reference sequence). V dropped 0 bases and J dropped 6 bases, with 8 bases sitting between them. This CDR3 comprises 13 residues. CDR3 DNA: TGTGCCAGCAGCTTAGCAAACGGCAATGGCTACACCTTC. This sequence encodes CASSLANGNGYTF.

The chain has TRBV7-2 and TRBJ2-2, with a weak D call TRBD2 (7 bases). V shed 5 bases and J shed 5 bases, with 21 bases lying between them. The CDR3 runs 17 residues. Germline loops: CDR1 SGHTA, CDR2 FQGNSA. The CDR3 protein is CASSPPRGGAGTGELFF. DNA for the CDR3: TGTGCCAGCAGCCCCCCGAGGGGGGGCGCTGGGACCGGGGAGCTGTTTTTT.

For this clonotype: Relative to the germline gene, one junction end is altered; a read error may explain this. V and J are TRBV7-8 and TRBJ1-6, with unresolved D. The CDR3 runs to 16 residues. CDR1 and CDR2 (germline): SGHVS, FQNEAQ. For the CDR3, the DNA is TGTGCCAGCAGCCGTTCACAGCGGCTCCTGGATTCACCCCCCCACTTT. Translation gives CASSRSQRLLDSPPHF.

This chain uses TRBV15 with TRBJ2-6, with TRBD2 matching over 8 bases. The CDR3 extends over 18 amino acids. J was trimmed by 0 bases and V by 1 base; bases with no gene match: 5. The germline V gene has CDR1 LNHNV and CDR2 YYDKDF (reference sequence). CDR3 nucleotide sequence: TGTGCCACCAGCAGAGGGCTAGCGGGCCACTCTGGGGCCAACGTCCTGACTTTC. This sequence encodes CATSRGLAGHSGANVLTF.

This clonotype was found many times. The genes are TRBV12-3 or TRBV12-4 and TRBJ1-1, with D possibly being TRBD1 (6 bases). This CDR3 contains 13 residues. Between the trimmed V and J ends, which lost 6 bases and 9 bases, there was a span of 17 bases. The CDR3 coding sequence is TGTGCCAGCAGCCGACAGGCATCGAGAAAAGCTTTCTTT. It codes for CASSRQASRKAFF.

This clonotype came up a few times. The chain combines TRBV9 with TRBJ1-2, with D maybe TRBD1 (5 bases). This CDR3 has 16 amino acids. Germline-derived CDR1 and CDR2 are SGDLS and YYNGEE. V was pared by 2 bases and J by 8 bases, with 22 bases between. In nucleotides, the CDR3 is TGTGCCAGCAGCGTGACAGAGCCGGGCCCCCGTGGGGGCTACACCTTC. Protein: CASSVTEPGPRGGYTF.

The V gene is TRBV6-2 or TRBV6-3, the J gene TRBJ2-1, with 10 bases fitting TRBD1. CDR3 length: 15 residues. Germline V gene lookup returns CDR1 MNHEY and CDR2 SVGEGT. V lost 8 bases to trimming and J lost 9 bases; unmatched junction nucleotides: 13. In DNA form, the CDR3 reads TGTGCCAGCCGTTTTGGGACAGGGGCCTCTGGTGAGCAGTTCTTC. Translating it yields CASRFGTGASGEQFF.

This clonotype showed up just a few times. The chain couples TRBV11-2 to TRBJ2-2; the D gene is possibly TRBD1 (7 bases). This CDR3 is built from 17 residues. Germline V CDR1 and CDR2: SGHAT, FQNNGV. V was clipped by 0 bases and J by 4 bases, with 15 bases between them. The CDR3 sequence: CASSLDAGQKPTGELFF. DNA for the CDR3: TGTGCCAGCAGCTTAGATGCGGGACAGAAGCCCACCGGGGAGCTGTTTTTT.

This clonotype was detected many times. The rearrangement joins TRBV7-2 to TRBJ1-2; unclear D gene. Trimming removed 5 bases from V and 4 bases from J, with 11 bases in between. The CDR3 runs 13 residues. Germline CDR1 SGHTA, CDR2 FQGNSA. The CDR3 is CASSPQESYGYTF. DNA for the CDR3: TGTGCCAGCAGCCCCCAAGAATCCTATGGCTACACCTTC.

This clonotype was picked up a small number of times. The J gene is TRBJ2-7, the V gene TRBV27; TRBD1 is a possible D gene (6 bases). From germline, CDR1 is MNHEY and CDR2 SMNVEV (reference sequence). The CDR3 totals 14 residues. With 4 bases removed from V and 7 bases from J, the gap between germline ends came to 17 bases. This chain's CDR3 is CASSYIGRRGEQYF. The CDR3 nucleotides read TGTGCCAGCAGTTATATCGGACGAAGGGGGGAGCAGTACTTC.

CDR3: CASSLDRAASGEAFF. The CDR3 DNA follows: TGTGCCAGCAGCTTAGATCGGGCGGCTTCGGGTGAAGCTTTCTTT. V usage is TRBV7-9 and J usage is TRBJ1-1; D call uncertain. Deletions cut 1 base from V and 7 bases from J, with 16 bases between. The CDR3 is 15 amino acids. Germline CDR1 is SEHNR and CDR2 is FQNEAQ (reference sequence).

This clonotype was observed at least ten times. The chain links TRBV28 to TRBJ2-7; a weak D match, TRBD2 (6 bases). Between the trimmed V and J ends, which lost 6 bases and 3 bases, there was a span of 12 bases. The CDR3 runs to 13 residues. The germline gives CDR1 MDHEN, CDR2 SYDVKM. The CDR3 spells CASRIAADYEQYF. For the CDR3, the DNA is TGTGCCAGCAGGATAGCGGCCGACTACGAGCAGTACTTC.

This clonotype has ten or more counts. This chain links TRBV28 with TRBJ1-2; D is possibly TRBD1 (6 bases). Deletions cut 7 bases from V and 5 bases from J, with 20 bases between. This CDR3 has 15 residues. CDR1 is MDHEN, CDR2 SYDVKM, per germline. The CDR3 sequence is CASNGGAGALYGYTF. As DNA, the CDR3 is TGTGCCAGCAACGGGGGGGCAGGGGCTTTGTATGGCTACACCTTC.